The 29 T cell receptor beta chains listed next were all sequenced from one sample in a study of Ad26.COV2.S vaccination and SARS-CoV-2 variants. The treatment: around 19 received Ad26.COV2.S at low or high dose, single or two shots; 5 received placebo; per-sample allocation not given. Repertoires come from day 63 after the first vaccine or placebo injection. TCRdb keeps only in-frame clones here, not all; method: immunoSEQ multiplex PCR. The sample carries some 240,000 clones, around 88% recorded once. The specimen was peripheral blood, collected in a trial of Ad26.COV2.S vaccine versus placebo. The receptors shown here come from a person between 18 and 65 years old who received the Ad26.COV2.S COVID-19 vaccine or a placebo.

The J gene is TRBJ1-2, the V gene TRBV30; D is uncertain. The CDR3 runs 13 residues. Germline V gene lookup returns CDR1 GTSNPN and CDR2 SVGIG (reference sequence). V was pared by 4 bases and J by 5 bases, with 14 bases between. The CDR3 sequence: CAWTMGGGYGYTF. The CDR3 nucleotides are TGTGCCTGGACCATGGGAGGAGGTTATGGCTACACCTTC.

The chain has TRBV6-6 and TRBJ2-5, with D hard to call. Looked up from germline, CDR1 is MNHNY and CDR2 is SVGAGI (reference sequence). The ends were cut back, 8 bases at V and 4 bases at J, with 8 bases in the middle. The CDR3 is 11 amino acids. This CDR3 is CASGVRETQYF. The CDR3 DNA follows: TGTGCCAGCGGGGTTAGAGAGACCCAGTACTTC.

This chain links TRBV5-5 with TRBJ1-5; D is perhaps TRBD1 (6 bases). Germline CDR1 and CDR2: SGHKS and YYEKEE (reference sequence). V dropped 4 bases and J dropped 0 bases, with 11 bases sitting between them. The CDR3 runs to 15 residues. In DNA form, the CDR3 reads TGTGCCAGCAGCCCAGGGGTAAATAGCAATCAGCCCCAGCATTTT. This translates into CASSPGVNSNQPQHF.

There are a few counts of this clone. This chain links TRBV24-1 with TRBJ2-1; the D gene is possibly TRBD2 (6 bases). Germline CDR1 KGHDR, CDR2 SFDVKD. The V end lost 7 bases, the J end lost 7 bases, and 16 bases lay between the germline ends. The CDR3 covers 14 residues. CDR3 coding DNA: TGTGCCACCAGGGGGACTGAGGAATCGAATGAGCAGTTCTTC. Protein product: CATRGTEESNEQFF.

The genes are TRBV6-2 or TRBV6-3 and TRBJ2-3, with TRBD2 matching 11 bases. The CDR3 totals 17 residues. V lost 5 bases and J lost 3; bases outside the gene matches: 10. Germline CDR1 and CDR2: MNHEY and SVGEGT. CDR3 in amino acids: CASSKPSRLAGTDTQYF. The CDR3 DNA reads TGTGCCAGCAGTAAACCCTCCCGACTAGCGGGAACAGATACGCAGTATTTT.

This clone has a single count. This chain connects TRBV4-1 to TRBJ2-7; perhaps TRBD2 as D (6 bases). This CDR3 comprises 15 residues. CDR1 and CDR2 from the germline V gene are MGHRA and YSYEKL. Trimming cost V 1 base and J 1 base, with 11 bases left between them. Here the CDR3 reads CASSQVLGGSYEQYF. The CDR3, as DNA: TGCGCCAGCAGCCAAGTCCTGGGAGGTTCCTACGAGCAGTACTTC.

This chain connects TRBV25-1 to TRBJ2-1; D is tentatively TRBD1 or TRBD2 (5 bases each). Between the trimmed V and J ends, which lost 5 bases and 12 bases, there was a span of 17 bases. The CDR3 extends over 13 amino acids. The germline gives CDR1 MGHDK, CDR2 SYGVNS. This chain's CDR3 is CASSPTPSGPQFF. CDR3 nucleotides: TGTGCCAGCAGTCCAACCCCCTCGGGGCCGCAGTTCTTC.

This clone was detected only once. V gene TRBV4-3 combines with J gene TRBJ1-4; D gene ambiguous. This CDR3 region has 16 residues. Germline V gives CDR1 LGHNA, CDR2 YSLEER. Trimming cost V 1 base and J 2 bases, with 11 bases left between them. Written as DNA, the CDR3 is TGCGCCAGCAGCCAAGCCCCTATAGGGACTAATGAAAAACTGTTTTTT. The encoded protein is CASSQAPIGTNEKLFF.

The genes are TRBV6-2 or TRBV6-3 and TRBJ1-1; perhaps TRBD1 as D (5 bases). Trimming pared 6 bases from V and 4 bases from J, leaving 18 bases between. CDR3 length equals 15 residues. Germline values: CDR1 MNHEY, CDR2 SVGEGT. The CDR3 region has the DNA TGTGCCAGCAGCCAGAGCCCGGCGGGGGGCACTGAAGCTTTCTTT. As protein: CASSQSPAGGTEAFF.

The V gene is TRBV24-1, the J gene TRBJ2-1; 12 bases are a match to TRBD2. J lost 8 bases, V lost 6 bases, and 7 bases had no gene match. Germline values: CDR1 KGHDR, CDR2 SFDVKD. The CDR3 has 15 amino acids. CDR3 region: CATSRTSGRLHEQFF. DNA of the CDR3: TGTGCCACCAGTCGAACTAGCGGGAGGTTACATGAGCAGTTCTTC.

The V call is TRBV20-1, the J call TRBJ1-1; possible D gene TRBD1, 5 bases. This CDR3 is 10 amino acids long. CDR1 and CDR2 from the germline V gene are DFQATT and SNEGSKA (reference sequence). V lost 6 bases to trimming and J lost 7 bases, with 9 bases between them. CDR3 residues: CSAVDSEAFF. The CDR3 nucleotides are TGCAGTGCAGTTGACAGTGAAGCTTTCTTT.

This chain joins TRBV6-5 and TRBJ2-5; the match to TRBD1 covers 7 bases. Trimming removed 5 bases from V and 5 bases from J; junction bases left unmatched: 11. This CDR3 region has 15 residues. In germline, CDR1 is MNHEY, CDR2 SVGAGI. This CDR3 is CASSRLQGLAETQYF. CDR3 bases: TGTGCCAGCAGTCGGCTACAGGGGTTAGCGGAGACCCAGTACTTC.

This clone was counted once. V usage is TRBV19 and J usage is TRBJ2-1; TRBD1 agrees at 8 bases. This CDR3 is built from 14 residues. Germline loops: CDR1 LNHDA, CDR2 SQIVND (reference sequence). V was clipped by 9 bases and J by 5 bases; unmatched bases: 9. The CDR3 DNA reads TGTGCCAGCACAGGCAGGGGGCGCGACAATGAGCAGTTCTTC. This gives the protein CASTGRGRDNEQFF.

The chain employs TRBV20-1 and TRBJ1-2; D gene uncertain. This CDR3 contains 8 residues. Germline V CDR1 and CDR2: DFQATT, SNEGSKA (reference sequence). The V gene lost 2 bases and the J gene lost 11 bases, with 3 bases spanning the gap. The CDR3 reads CSARQYTF. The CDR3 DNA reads TGCAGTGCTAGACAATACACCTTC.

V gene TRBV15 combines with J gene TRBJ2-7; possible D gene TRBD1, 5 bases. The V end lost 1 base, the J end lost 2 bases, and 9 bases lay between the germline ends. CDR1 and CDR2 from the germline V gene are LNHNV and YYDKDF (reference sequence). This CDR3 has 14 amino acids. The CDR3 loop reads CATSRVAGPYEQYF. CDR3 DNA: TGTGCCACCAGCAGAGTGGCAGGGCCCTACGAGCAGTACTTC.

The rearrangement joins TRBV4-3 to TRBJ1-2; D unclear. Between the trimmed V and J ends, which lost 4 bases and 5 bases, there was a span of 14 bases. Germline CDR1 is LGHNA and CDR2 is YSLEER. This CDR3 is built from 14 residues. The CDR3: CASSPSGPFYGYTF. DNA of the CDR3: TGCGCCAGCAGCCCCTCAGGACCTTTTTATGGCTACACCTTC.

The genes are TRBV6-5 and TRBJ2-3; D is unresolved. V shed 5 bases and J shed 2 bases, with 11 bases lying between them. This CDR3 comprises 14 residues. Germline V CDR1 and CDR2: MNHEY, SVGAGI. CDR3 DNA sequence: TGTGCCAGCAGTCTAGGAGCCATCACAGATACGCAGTATTTT. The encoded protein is CASSLGAITDTQYF.

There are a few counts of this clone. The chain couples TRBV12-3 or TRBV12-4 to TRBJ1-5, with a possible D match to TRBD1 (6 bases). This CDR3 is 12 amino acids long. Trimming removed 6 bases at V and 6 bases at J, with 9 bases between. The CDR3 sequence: CASRGAGQPQHF. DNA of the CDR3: TGTGCCAGCAGGGGGGCGGGTCAGCCCCAGCATTTT.

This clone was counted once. The DNA of the CDR3 is TGCGCCAGCAGCCAAGGTCGGGACAGCTCCTACGAGCAGTACTTC. Residues: CASSQGRDSSYEQYF. The genes are TRBV4-3 and TRBJ2-7; 7 nucleotides agree with TRBD1. Germline V gene data show CDR1 as LGHNA and CDR2 as YSLEER. After removal of 1 base from V and 0 bases from J, the junction contained 3 bases not matched to a gene. The CDR3 totals 15 residues.

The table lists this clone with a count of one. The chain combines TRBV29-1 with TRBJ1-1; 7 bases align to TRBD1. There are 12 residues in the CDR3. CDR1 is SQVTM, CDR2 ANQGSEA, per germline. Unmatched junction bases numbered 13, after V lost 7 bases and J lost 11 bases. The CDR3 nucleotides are TGCAGCGCCGTAGACAGGGTTAACGATGCTTTCTTT. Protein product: CSAVDRVNDAFF.

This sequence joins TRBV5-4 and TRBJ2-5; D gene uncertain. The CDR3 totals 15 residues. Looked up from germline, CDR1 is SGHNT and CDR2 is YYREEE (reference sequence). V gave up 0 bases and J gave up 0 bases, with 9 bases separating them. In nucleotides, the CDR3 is TGTGCCAGCAGCTTGGCCGCAACCTACCAAGAGACCCAGTACTTC. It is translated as CASSLAATYQETQYF.

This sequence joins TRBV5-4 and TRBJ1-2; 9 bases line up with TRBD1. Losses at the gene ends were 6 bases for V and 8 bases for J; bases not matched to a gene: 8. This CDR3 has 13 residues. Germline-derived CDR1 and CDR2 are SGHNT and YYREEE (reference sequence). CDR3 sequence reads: CASTMDRGYGYTF. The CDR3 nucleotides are TGTGCCAGCACCATGGACAGGGGTTACGGCTACACCTTC. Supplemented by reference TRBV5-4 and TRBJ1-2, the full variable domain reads ETGVTQSPTHLIKTRGQQVTLRCSSQSGHNTVSWYQQALGQGPQFIFQYYREEENGRGNFPPRFSGLQFPNYSSELNVNALELDDSALYLCASTMDRGYGYTFGSGTRLTVV.

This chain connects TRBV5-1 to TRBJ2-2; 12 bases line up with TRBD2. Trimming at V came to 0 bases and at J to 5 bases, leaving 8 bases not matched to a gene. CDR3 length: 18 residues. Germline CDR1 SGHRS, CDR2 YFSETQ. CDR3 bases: TGCGCCAGCAGCTTGGCACTAGCGGGAGGTTCCGGGACCGGGGAGCTGTTTTTT. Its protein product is CASSLALAGGSGTGELFF. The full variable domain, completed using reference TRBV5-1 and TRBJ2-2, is KAGVTQTPRYLIKTRGQQVTLSCSPISGHRSVSWYQQTPGQGLQFLFEYFSETQRNKGNFPGRFSGRQFSNSRSEMNVSTLELGDSALYLCASSLALAGGSGTGELFFGEGSRLTVL.

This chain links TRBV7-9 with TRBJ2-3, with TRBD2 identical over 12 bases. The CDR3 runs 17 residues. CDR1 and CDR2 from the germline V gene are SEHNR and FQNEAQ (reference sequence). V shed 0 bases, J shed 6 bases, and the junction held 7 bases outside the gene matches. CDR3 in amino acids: CASSLALAGGPSDTQYF. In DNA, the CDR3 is TGTGCCAGCAGCTTAGCTCTAGCGGGGGGGCCTAGTGATACGCAGTATTTT.

This chain's CDR3 is CASSELPEKAKNIQYF. The CDR3 DNA sequence: TGTGCCAGCAGTGAATTGCCAGAGAAGGCCAAAAACATTCAGTACTTC. This chain joins TRBV2 and TRBJ2-4; no clear D. V dropped 2 bases and J dropped 1 base, with 12 bases sitting between them. Germline CDR1 SNHLY, CDR2 FYNNEI. This CDR3 is built from 16 residues.

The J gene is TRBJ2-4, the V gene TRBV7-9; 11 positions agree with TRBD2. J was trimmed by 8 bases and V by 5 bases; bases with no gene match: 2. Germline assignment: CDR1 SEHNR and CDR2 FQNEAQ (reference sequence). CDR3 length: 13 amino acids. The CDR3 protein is CASSLSGRDIQYF. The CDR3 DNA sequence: TGTGCCAGCAGCCTTAGCGGGAGGGACATTCAGTACTTC.

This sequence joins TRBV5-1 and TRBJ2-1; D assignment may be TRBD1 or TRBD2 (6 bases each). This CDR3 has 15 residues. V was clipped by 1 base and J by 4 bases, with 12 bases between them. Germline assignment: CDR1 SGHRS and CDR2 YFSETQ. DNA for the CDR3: TGCGCCAGCAGCTTGAACGGAGGGGGGTACAATGAGCAGTTCTTC. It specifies CASSLNGGGYNEQFF.

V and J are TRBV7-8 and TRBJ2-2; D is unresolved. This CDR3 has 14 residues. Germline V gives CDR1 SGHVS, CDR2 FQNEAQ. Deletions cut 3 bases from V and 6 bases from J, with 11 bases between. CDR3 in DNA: TGTGCCAGCAGCTTCGGACCCCCCGCCGGGGAGCTGTTTTTT. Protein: CASSFGPPAGELFF.

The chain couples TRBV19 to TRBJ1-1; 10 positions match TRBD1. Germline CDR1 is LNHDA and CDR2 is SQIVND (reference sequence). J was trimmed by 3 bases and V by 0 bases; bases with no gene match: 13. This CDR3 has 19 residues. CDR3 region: CASSIDLRDRGIKHTEAFF. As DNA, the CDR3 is TGTGCCAGTAGTATAGATCTCCGGGACAGGGGTATTAAGCACACTGAAGCTTTCTTT. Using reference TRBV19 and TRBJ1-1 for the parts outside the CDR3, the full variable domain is DGGITQSPKYLFRKEGQNVTLSCEQNLNHDAMYWYRQDPGQGLRLIYYSQIVNDFQKGDIAEGYSVSREKKESFPLTVTSAQKNPTAFYLCASSIDLRDRGIKHTEAFFGQGTRLTVV.